This T cell receptor (beta chain) was documented in a study of cytomegalovirus exposure and HLA in healthy donors (dated by TCRdb to about 2017). Background on the whole study: An earlier analysis of roughly 610 of the donors reported about 260 Gb of sequence data and 95 million to 130 million unique TCR beta sequences obtained from approximately 180 million T cells. An early release that covered fewer than 800 HLA-typed donors contained about 300 gigabases of sequencing data and about 84 million unique TCR sequences. Among the roughly 390 genotyped donors, around 81% belonged to the genetic ancestry cluster associated with self-reported Caucasian donors. The study aimed to test whether cataloging public T cell receptors could reveal signatures of past pathogen exposure. The T cell repertoires of about 700 subjects were profiled by immunosequencing and related to cytomegalovirus serostatus. A separate validation cohort of some 130 different subjects was used in addition to the 666-subject first cohort. To predict cytomegalovirus infection status, the study combined high-throughput TCR immunosequencing, statistical association of individual TCRs with disease status, and machine learning. To study patterns of TCR occurrence, a later analysis re-analyzed previously published TCR beta repertoires from 666 donors and added high-resolution HLA genotyping. The later analysis used no new phenotypic data to find candidate immune exposures, relying instead on TCR beta sequences and their occurrence across donors. To decide whether each TCR beta V gene segment behaved as functional or pseudogenic, an earlier analysis of some 600 of the donors relied on high-throughput TCR beta sequencing. Donor age, sex, ethnicity and CMV serostatus were collected together with the repertoire data. A later genetic analysis took genome-wide SNP genotypes for about three fifths of the 666 donors and used that subset as a discovery cohort. Every discovery cohort repertoire had been produced on one sequencing platform. Class I and class II HLA loci were covered by the typing at four-digit resolution. Typing coverage varied by locus: roughly 629-640 donors for A, B, C, DRB1 and DQB1; 500 to 550 for DQA1; more than 600 for DPA1; approximately 470 for DPB1. Five DR-DQ haplotypes were treated as single units for association and clustering because of strong linkage in the cohort. Among about 410 genotyped donors of the cohort, an average of approximately 220,000 unique TCR beta nucleotide sequences was sequenced per donor, of which 15% to 20% were non-productive.

The cohort comprised 710 or so healthy bone marrow donors. Cohort members were all nominally healthy when sampled, although unrecorded immune exposures were likely present. The donor tested CMV seronegative, placing the donor among the 350 or so seronegative members of the cohort. Each donor provided a peripheral blood sample, and peripheral blood mononuclear cells were used for TCR beta sequencing. The Qiagen DNeasy Blood Extraction Kit was used to extract genomic DNA from the blood cell samples. Turning to this clone: Its binding antigen is unknown. No much larger clone is present one base from it, and per-base qualities are unavailable.

Looking up the germline V gene (reference sequence) yields CDR1 LNHDA and CDR2 SQIVND. Trimming removed 3 bases from V and 5 bases from J; the gene matches leave 3 bases unexplained. The CDR3 spans 13 residues, from the cysteine through the phenylalanine. This entry keeps only the CDR3 DNA: 39 bases, framed from base 1. Libraries were made using the immunoSEQ multiplex PCR assay. A mixture of 60 forward primers for TCR Vbeta segments and 13 reverse primers for TCR Jbeta segments was used in the multiplex PCR. Amplification of the CDR3 region of rearranged TCR beta genes was performed with a multiplex PCR assay on genomic DNA. Amplified TCR beta libraries were sequenced as 87-base-pair reads on the Illumina HiSeq System. As for the authors' bioinformatics: In a later analysis, tens of millions of unique TCR beta chains were counted across the roughly 700 repertoires, and some 10 million of these chains were shared by at least two donors. To remove PCR and sequencing errors, raw reads were error-corrected and collapsed into unique sequences using a nearest-neighbor algorithm that merged closely related sequences. To assign V, D and J gene segments, CDR3 sequences were aligned to IMGT reference sequences. Each retained sequence needed at least a six-nucleotide match to both a V gene segment and a J gene segment. Rearrangements were classified as productive when the CDR3 lacked stop codons and remained in frame with V and J, and all other rearrangements were classified as non-productive. Following IMGT convention, CDR3 was defined as the stretch from the second conserved V-encoded cysteine to the conserved J-encoded phenylalanine. The earlier analysis of roughly 590 of the donors excluded any sequence lacking an unambiguous match to a single V gene segment. An earlier analysis of 500 to 700 of the donors classified V segments as functional when productive rearrangements were above 56.7% and as segregating when the standard deviation between donors was above 5%. A statistical classification framework was built to diagnose cytomegalovirus status from the catalog of TCR beta chain sequences. A later analysis assigned V and J genes by comparing TCR nucleotide sequences with IMGT/GENE-DB human TR gene sequences. A later analysis assigned CDR3 sequences and most-parsimonious VDJ recombination scenarios with the TCRdist pipeline. In a later analysis, every TCR beta chain was defined by the combination of its CDR3 amino acid sequence and its V-gene family, and reads without a unique V-gene family were dropped. A later analysis removed several hundred highly shared, low-generation-probability nucleotide sequences to deal with suspected cross-contamination and a sequencing artifact. A later analysis calculated a clonal expansion index for each public chain from normalized within-repertoire ranks of inferred template counts. In a later analysis, generation probabilities were computed using a VDJ recombination model fitted to out-of-frame rearrangements, and the results were checked against IGoR. In a later analysis, hypergeometric tests were used to score TCR-TCR, TCR-HLA and TCR-CMV co-occurrence, with a repertoire-size bias correction applied to TCR pairs. To estimate false discovery rates, a later analysis permuted the HLA or CMV assignments 20 times. In a later analysis, co-occurring TCRs were grouped using DBSCAN, and TCRdist sequence similarity was added for clustering within HLA-allele-positive subsets. Repertoires with fewer than 30,000 or more than 120,000 public chains were left out of co-occurrence clustering, as were about five repertoires with anomalous nucleotide sharing. TCRdb mirrors the immuneACCESS table, restricted to in-frame sequences. Some clones are absent from its copies; in checked studies, under half trace to an unresolved V gene, and the reason for the others is unknown. Clonal size and the V and J genes are those of that table, whereas D and trimming came from the DNA. Counted in this sample were nearly 110,000 clones; 71% of them appeared once. The ten largest clones represent less than 3.5% of the sample.

The full study reports these points: A cluster of highly shared sequence variants was judged likely to be a technical artifact of the sequencing pipeline. In a later analysis, HLA-associated TCR beta chains showed more clonal expansion and lower generation probabilities than non-associated chains that were equally common. Most TCR sequences were observed very rarely across donors, whereas some public TCRs were present in many individuals. V-gene and J-gene trimming of TCR beta chains was associated with a missense DCLRE1C variant in a later genetic analysis, and the association was replicated in an independent cohort. A later analysis reported that several top co-occurrence clusters appeared linked to parvovirus B19, influenza, CMV and Epstein-Barr virus. Strong co-occurrence of HLA alleles, especially DR and DQ, made assigning TCR associations to individual alleles difficult. In the study, around 150 TCR beta chains were listed as associated with cytomegalovirus. Approximately 16 rarely observed V segments, including chromosome 9 orphons, were excluded from the earlier analysis of several hundred of the donors because counts were too low. According to a later analysis, most CMV-associated TCR beta chains appeared to be HLA-restricted, and the HLA associations seemed to be driven largely by CMV exposure. Three of the identified cytomegalovirus-associated TCR beta chains were confirmed in vitro to be specific for cytomegalovirus antigens. In a later analysis, about 17,000 TCR beta sequences were associated with specific HLA alleles at a false discovery rate of 0.05. Only TCR beta chains were sequenced in this cohort, and the absence of alpha or paired-chain data limited detectable features. Linkage disequilibrium might explain the correlated functional status among segregating V segments, but an unknown experimental factor could not be ruled out. In a later genetic analysis, fewer N-insertions in productive TCRs were reported among donors in an Asian-associated ancestry cluster than the roughly 710-donor mean. Some IMGT-functional V segments, including TRBV6-2 and TRBV6-3, could not be told apart with the 87-base-pair reads, so those segments were excluded. Because HLA typing was unavailable for some donors at each locus, only the typed subset was used in association tests. Sequencing depth was assumed to be roughly uniform across donors in the presence/absence analyses, though that assumption may not hold. According to a later analysis, TCR association rates differed among HLA loci, with DRB1 alleles showing the most associated TCRs and HLA-C alleles showing the fewest. The authors suggested that the approach could potentially be generalized to other disease states and immunological phenotypes. A further reported finding was that TCR beta sequences accurately predicted the HLA-A and HLA-B alleles for most subjects in the first cohort. CMV serostatus was the only immune exposure information available for the cohort. An earlier analysis of approximately 540 of the donors showed that most TCR beta V segments appeared in productive rearrangements either about 90% or about 30% of the time, which broadly matched IMGT annotations. The classifier was reported to diagnose cytomegalovirus status with high specificity and sensitivity in both the original cohort and the validation cohort.

This sequence was found in a female donor in good health and CMV-seronegative. The sample comprised PBMCs. The chain is made from TRBV19 and TRBJ2-7; 8 junctional bases match TRBD1. The base sequence is TGTGCCAGTAGTATCCTACAGGGGGACGAGCAGTACTTC. Translated, it gives CASSILQGDEQYF.